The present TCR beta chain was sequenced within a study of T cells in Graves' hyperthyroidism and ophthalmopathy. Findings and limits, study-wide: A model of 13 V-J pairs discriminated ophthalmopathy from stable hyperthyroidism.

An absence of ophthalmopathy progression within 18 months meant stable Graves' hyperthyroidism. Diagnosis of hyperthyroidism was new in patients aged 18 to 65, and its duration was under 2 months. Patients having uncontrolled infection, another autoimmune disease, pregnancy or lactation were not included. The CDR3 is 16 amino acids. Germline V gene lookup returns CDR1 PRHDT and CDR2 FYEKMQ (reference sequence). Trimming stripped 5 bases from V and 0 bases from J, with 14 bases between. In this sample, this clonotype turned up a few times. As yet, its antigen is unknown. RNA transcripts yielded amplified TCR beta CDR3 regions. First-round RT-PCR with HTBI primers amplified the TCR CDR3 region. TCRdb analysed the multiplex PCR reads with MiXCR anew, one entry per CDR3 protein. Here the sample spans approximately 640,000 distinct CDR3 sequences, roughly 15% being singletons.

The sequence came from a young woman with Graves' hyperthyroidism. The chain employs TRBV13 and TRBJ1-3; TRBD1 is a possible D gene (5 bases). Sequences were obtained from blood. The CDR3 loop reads CASSGEDTHSGNTIYF. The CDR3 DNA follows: TGTGCCAGCAGCGGAGAGGACACTCACTCTGGAAACACCATATATTTT.